This is a list of T cell receptor beta chains from one sample in a study of regulatory T cells in long-lasting Graves disease. In TCRdb, the multiplex PCR reads were re-called with MiXCR into one record per CDR3 protein. The data show 300,000 to 400,000 distinct CDR3 sequences, with 16% seen just once and 25% to 30% held by the top ten. These data are also associated with another study on T cells in Graves' hyperthyroidism and ophthalmopathy.

Source: peripheral blood mononuclear cells (PBMCs), taken at new diagnosis, from a patient treated with antithyroid drugs. These receptors originate from a man aged 40-49 years with Graves disease. The CDR3 runs from the conserved cysteine through the conserved F or W. The D gene is left open where the match is weak. Not every row has a clone size; where given, it reads once, few, many or a size class.

D gene	V gene	clone size	J gene	CDR3 DNA	CDR3 protein
TRBD1	TRBV20-1	many	TRBJ1-5	TGCAGTGCTGCCGGCAGGGGGACTAGCAATCAGCCCCAGCATTTT	CSAAGRGTSNQPQHF
NA	TRBV10-3	many	TRBJ2-1	TGTGCCATCAGTGGTACAGGGATGTCTGAGCAGTTCTTC	CAISGTGMSEQFF
TRBD1	TRBV18	many	TRBJ2-4	TGTGCCAGCTCACCACCGGGGACAGGCGGCAAAAACATTCAGTACTTC	CASSPPGTGGKNIQYF
NA	TRBV5-1	many	TRBJ2-1	TGCGCCAGCAGCTTAGGCGCAGGGAATGATCCCTACAATGAGCAGTTCTTC	CASSLGAGNDPYNEQFF
TRBD2	TRBV11-3	few	TRBJ2-2	TGTGCCAGCAGCGGGGGGGGGATTTCGGATACCGGGGAGCTGTTTTTT	CASSGGGISDTGELFF
NA	TRBV12-3/TRBV12-4	many	TRBJ1-5	TGTGCCAGCAGCTCGACAGCGTATAGCAATCAGCCCCAGCATTTT	CASSSTAYSNQPQHF
TRBD1	TRBV18	many	TRBJ1-6	TGTGCCAGCTCACCGACAGGGAATAATTCACCCCTCCACTTT	CASSPTGNNSPLHF
NA	TRBV24-1	few	TRBJ2-7	TGTGCCACCAGTGATTCCCCAGGGACGGGCTCCTACGAGCAGTACTTC	CATSDSPGTGSYEQYF
NA	TRBV20-1	many	TRBJ1-6	TGCAGTGCTAGACAGGACTATAATTCACCCCTCCACTTT	CSARQDYNSPLHF
NA	TRBV2	many	TRBJ2-2	TGTGCCAGCAGTAACCAACCAAACACCGGGGAGCTGTTTTTT	CASSNQPNTGELFF
NA	TRBV5-1	NA	TRBJ2-3	TGCGCCAGCAGCCCAGGACGATCGGCAGATACGCAGTATTTT	CASSPGRSADTQYF
TRBD2	TRBV20-1	many	TRBJ2-1	TGCAGTGCTAGAGGGACGGGTCGGGGACTAGTTTCCTACAATGAGCAGTTCTTC	CSARGTGRGLVSYNEQFF
NA	TRBV28	few	TRBJ1-2	TGTGCCAGCAGTGCCTCCACAGGGATCGGGGGCTACACCTTC	CASSASTGIGGYTF
NA	TRBV6-1	many	TRBJ1-5	TGTGCCAGCAGCGCAGGGGTTCGCCAGCCCCAGCATTTT	CASSAGVRQPQHF
TRBD2	TRBV7-2	NA	TRBJ2-1	TGTGCCAGCAGCTTAGCGCGTAGCGGGGGGGCTAATGAGCAGTTCTTC	CASSLARSGGANEQFF
NA	TRBV7-2	many	TRBJ2-5	TGTGCCAGCAGCTCATGGAGAGAGACCCAGTACTTC	CASSSWRETQYF
TRBD2	TRBV6-1	many	TRBJ2-3	TGTGCCAGCCGGGAGGGTATCAACACAGATACGCAGTATTTT	CASREGINTDTQYF
TRBD2	TRBV20-1	many	TRBJ2-1	TGCAGTGCTATATCCTGGACTAGCGGGGGGCGTCAACTCAATGAGCAGTTCTTC	CSAISWTSGGRQLNEQFF
TRBD2	TRBV28	many	TRBJ2-3	TGTGCCAGCAAGTTAGCGGGGGCAACAGATACGCAGTATTTT	CASKLAGATDTQYF
NA	TRBV7-2	few	TRBJ1-1	TGTGCCAGCAGCCGGGGGGGAGGGATGAACACTGAAGCTTTCTTT	CASSRGGGMNTEAFF
NA	TRBV6-1	few	TRBJ2-7	TGTGCCAGCAGTGAAGTTATCTCCTACGAGCAGTACTTC	CASSEVISYEQYF
TRBD1	TRBV5-4	few	TRBJ1-4	TGTGCCAGCAGCTTGAGGGCAGGGGGTCCTGAAAAACTGTTTTTT	CASSLRAGGPEKLFF
NA	TRBV24-1	NA	TRBJ1-5	TGTGCCACCAGTGACGCCCGGGGAGGGGGTGTAGGTCAGCCCCAGCATTTT	CATSDARGGGVGQPQHF
NA	TRBV28	NA	TRBJ2-4	TGTGCCAGCAGTTCGGGGGGCTATAGCGAAAACATTCAGTACTTC	CASSSGGYSENIQYF
TRBD2	TRBV20-1	many	TRBJ2-2	TGCAGTGCTAGCGGGGCTAGCGGGGGGGCCTCGGTCACCGGGGAGCTGTTTTTT	CSASGASGGASVTGELFF
NA	TRBV2	many	TRBJ1-2	TGTGCCAGCAGTACTACAGGTCGCTATGGCTACACCTTC	CASSTTGRYGYTF
NA	TRBV3-1	many	TRBJ1-5	TGTGCCAGCAGCCAAGATCCACGGAGGGGCGGCAATCAGCCCCAGCATTTT	CASSQDPRRGGNQPQHF
NA	TRBV7-2	NA	TRBJ2-5	TGTGCCAGCAGCTATCAGGAACGCGAGACCCAGTACTTC	CASSYQERETQYF
TRBD1	TRBV5-4	NA	TRBJ1-2	TGTGCCAGCAGCTTCGACAGGGAGGGCTATGGCTACACCTTC	CASSFDREGYGYTF
TRBD2	TRBV2	few	TRBJ2-7	TGTGCCAGCAGGCTCCGCGGGGGTCTCTCCTACGAGCAGTACTTC	CASRLRGGLSYEQYF
NA	TRBV3-1	many	TRBJ1-1	TGTGCCAGCAGCCAAAGAGGGTTGAACACTGAAGCTTTCTTT	CASSQRGLNTEAFF
NA	TRBV7-9	many	TRBJ1-5	TGTGCCAGCAGCGAGGGAAATCAGCCCCAGCATTTT	CASSEGNQPQHF
NA	TRBV3-1	many	TRBJ2-5	TGTGCCAGCAGCCAAAACAGGGAAGAGACCCAGTACTTC	CASSQNREETQYF
TRBD2	TRBV18	NA	TRBJ2-7	TGTGCCAGCTCACCACGGACTAGCGACGAGCAGTACTTC	CASSPRTSDEQYF
TRBD1	TRBV12-3/TRBV12-4	many	TRBJ2-3	TGTGCCAGCCGTTCCGGACAGGCCTTAGATACGCAGTATTTT	CASRSGQALDTQYF
TRBD1	TRBV27	few	TRBJ2-2	TGTGCCAGCAGTTTAGGGACAGGGGTAACCGGGGAGCTGTTTTTT	CASSLGTGVTGELFF
NA	TRBV28	many	TRBJ2-7	TGTGCCAGCAGTCCCGGGACAAGCAGCTCCTACGAGCAGTACTTC	CASSPGTSSSYEQYF
TRBD1	TRBV29-1	many	TRBJ2-7	TGCAGCGTATCCCAGGGGGTGACTTTGGAGCAGTACTTC	CSVSQGVTLEQYF
NA	TRBV3-1	few	TRBJ1-3	TGTGCCAGCAGCCAAGGAGGTGGAAACACCATATATTTT	CASSQGGGNTIYF
TRBD1	TRBV30	many	TRBJ1-1	TGTGCCTGGAGTAACAGGGGGGGGAACACTGAAGCTTTCTTT	CAWSNRGGNTEAFF
NA	TRBV4-2	NA	TRBJ2-7	TGTGCCAGCAGCCAAGAGGCGACTAGTGGGGAATACTTC	CASSQEATSGEYF
TRBD1	TRBV19	NA	TRBJ1-5	TGTGCCAGTAGGCCCGGGACAGGATGGCAGCCCCAGCATTTT	CASRPGTGWQPQHF
NA	TRBV19	few	TRBJ1-1	TGTGCCAGTAGTATGAGCCGAAGGGACACTGAAGCTTTCTTT	CASSMSRRDTEAFF
TRBD2	TRBV3-1	few	TRBJ2-1	TGTGCCAGCAGCCTCTCGACTAGCGGGAGGTATGAGCAGTTCTTC	CASSLSTSGRYEQFF
TRBD2	TRBV4-2	few	TRBJ2-2	TGTGCCAGCAGTCCCATGGCCAGCGGGGGGGCCGGGCGGACCGGGGAGCTGTTTTTT	CASSPMASGGAGRTGELFF